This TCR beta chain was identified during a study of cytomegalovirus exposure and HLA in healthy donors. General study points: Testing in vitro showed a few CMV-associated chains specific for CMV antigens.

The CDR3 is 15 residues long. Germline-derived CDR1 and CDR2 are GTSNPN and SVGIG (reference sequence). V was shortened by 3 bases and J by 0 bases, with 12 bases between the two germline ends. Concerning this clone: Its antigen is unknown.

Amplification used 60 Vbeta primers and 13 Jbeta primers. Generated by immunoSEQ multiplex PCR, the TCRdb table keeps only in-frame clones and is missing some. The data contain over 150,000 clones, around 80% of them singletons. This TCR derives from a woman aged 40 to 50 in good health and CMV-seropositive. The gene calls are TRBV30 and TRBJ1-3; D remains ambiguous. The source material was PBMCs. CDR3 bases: TGTGCCTGGAGGGAGGGCAGGAGCTCTGGAAACACCATATATTTT. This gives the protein CAWREGRSSGNTIYF.